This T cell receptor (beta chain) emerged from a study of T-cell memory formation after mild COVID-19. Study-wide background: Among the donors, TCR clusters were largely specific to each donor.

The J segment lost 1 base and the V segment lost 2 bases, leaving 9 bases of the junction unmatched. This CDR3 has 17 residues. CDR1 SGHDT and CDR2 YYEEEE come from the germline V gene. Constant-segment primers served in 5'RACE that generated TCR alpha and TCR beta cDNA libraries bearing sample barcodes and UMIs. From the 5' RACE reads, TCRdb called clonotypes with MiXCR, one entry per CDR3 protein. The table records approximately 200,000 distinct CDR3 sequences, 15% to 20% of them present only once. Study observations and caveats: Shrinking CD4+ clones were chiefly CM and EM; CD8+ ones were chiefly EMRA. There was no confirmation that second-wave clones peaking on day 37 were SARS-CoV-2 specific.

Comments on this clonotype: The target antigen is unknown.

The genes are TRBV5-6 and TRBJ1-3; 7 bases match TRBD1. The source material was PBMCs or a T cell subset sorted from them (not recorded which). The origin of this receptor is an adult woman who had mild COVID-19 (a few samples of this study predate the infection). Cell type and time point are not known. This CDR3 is CASSFKDRQNSGNTIYF. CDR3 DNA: TGTGCCAGCAGCTTCAAGGACAGGCAAAATTCTGGAAACACCATATATTTT.